This is a list of T cell receptor beta chains from one sample in a study of T cell repertoires in cytomegalovirus infection. TCRdb redid the calling of the reads with MiXCR, one entry per CDR3 protein. The data contain about 830,000 distinct CDR3 sequences, less than 35% of them singletons. No antigens are known for them. The sequencing used cultured CD8+ T cells from PBMCs, collected from culture after CMV antigen stimulation. These receptors were collected from a human donor in good health (CMV status not recorded). Some clones in this sample may be carry-over from other donors' samples. Both conserved end residues are part of each CDR3. The D gene is left open where the match is weak. Some rows mark clone size as missing; the rest say once, few, many or name a class of expanded clone.

V gene	J gene	CDR3 length	D gene	clone size	CDR3 DNA	CDR3 protein
TRBV7-2	TRBJ2-3	15	TRBD1	NA	TGTGCCAGCAGCTTATGGGACAGGGCATCAGATACGCAGTATTTT	CASSLWDRASDTQYF
TRBV7-9	TRBJ2-5	15	NA	many	TGTGCCAGCAGCTTACCGTTTGGCAGTCAAGAGACCCAGTACTTC	CASSLPFGSQETQYF
TRBV6-6	TRBJ1-1	14	NA	NA	TGTGCCAGCCTCTCCTCTTCTTGGAATCCTGAAGCTTTCTTT	CASLSSSWNPEAFF
TRBV7-2	TRBJ2-3	14	TRBD2	many	TGTGCCAGCAGCTCTCTAGCGGGCACAGATACGCAGTATTTT	CASSSLAGTDTQYF
TRBV4-1	TRBJ2-7	15	NA	few	TGCGCCAGCAGCCGGTGGGCAGAAAGGGACTACGAGCAGTACTTC	CASSRWAERDYEQYF
TRBV7-2	TRBJ1-4	12	NA	many	TGTGCCAGCACCGAATTTGGGGAAAAACTGTTTTTT	CASTEFGEKLFF
TRBV2	TRBJ1-2	17	TRBD1	NA	TGTGCCACCCCCCCCACGCCAGACCCGGGACAGAACTATGGCTACACCTTC	CATPPTPDPGQNYGYTF
TRBV11-3	TRBJ2-1	16	TRBD1	few	TGTGCCAGCAGCTCTCACCGACAGGGCTCCTACAATGAGCAGTTCTTC	CASSSHRQGSYNEQFF
TRBV10-3	TRBJ2-5	13	NA	few	TGTGCCATCAGTGAGATCCCTCAAGAGACCCAGTACTTC	CAISEIPQETQYF
TRBV12-3/TRBV12-4	TRBJ2-1	17	TRBD2	few	TGTGCCAGCAGTTTAGCGGGTAGCGGGGGGCGCTACAATGAGCAGTTCTTC	CASSLAGSGGRYNEQFF
TRBV7-9	TRBJ2-2	15	NA	NA	TGTGCCAGCAGCTTAAAGTCATCGAACACCGGGGAGCTGTTTTTT	CASSLKSSNTGELFF
TRBV6-1	TRBJ2-2	16	TRBD2	NA	TGTGCCAGCAGTTCCCCCGGGACTAGCGGCACCGGGGAGCTGTTTTTT	CASSSPGTSGTGELFF
TRBV28	TRBJ2-3	18	NA	NA	TGTGCCAGCAGTTTAAATCTTGTAGTAAACATCTACACAGATACGCAGTATTTT	CASSLNLVVNIYTDTQYF
TRBV19	TRBJ2-1	16	NA	NA	TGTGCCAGTAGTATGGGACACATCCCCCCCGGCTATGAGCAGTTCTTC	CASSMGHIPPGYEQFF
TRBV6-2/TRBV6-3	TRBJ1-5	14	NA	NA	TGTGCCAGCAGTTCCGGGAGAGAACTCAGCGCCCAGCATTTT	CASSSGRELSAQHF
TRBV12-3/TRBV12-4	TRBJ2-2	15	TRBD2	many	TGTGCCAGCAGGTCTAGCGGACCGAACACCGGGGAGCTGTTTTTT	CASRSSGPNTGELFF
TRBV7-6	TRBJ2-2	18	NA	NA	TGTGCCAGCAGCTTTAGGCCGAAGGAGGACCGCCCTACCGGGGAGCTGTTTTTT	CASSFRPKEDRPTGELFF
TRBV7-6	TRBJ2-2	14	TRBD2	NA	TGTGCCAGCAGCTGGGGGGGGGACACCGGGGAGCTGTTTTTT	CASSWGGDTGELFF
TRBV6-1	TRBJ2-5	16	TRBD1	few	TGTGCCAGCAGTGAAGCGCCCCAGGGGGCGCGGGAGACCCAGTACTTC	CASSEAPQGARETQYF
TRBV6-2/TRBV6-3	TRBJ2-1	16	NA	NA	TGTGCCAGCAGTTACTCGGAGAGATTGGACTACAATGAGCAGTTCTTC	CASSYSERLDYNEQFF
TRBV12-3/TRBV12-4	TRBJ1-3	17	NA	few	TGTGCCAGCAGTTTCTGGTTAGACTCCCCCTCTGGAAACACCATATATTTT	CASSFWLDSPSGNTIYF
TRBV7-2	TRBJ2-3	12	NA	few	TGTGCCAGCAGCTTAATCCGAGATACGCAGTATTTT	CASSLIRDTQYF
TRBV2	TRBJ1-1	16	NA	many	TGTGCCAGCAGTGAAGTTGGTTCGGCCCCAGGGGATGAAGCTTTCTTT	CASSEVGSAPGDEAFF
TRBV19	TRBJ2-2	13	NA	many	TGTGCCAGTAGTGTCCAGGGAAGCGGGGAGCTGTTTTTT	CASSVQGSGELFF
TRBV6-1	TRBJ1-2	15	TRBD1	NA	TGTGCCAGCAGGGAACCTAGGACAGGGAACTATGGCTACACCTTC	CASREPRTGNYGYTF
TRBV19	TRBJ1-1	17	NA	NA	TGTGCCAGTAGTATAGATCCGGGGGCGGTCCTGAACACTGAAGCTTTCTTT	CASSIDPGAVLNTEAFF
TRBV7-2	TRBJ1-1	14	NA	few	TGTGCCAGCAGCTTCAACCGGTTGAACACTGAAGCTTTCTTT	CASSFNRLNTEAFF
TRBV10-3	TRBJ1-1	14	NA	NA	TGTGCCATCAGGCTCGAACAGGGTAACACTGAAGCTTTCTTT	CAIRLEQGNTEAFF
TRBV5-6	TRBJ1-1	14	TRBD1	NA	TGTGCCAGCAGCCCGGACAGGGGCGGCATTGAAGCTTTCTTT	CASSPDRGGIEAFF
TRBV6-1	TRBJ2-2	21	TRBD1	few	TGTGCCAGCACCAAGCAGGGACAGCCTATTATCTCCCTCGCGAACACCGGGGAGCTGTTTTTT	CASTKQGQPIISLANTGELFF
TRBV7-2	TRBJ2-5	15	TRBD2	NA	TGTGCCAGCACCCCGACTAGCGGGGGGCGTGAGACCCAGTACTTC	CASTPTSGGRETQYF
TRBV5-1	TRBJ2-2	14	NA	few	TGCGCCAGCACCGGGGGCCGTAACACCGGGGAGCTGTTTTTT	CASTGGRNTGELFF
TRBV5-6	TRBJ1-5	16	NA	NA	TGTGCCAGCAGTTTTGGGGGCTTTTATAGCAATCAGCCCCAGCATTTT	CASSFGGFYSNQPQHF
TRBV5-1	TRBJ1-2	11	NA	NA	TGCGCCAGCAGCTTCCGGGAGGGCTACACCTTC	CASSFREGYTF
TRBV28	TRBJ1-2	15	NA	NA	TGTGCCAGCAGTTTAGCCGCCGGCACTCACTATGGCTACACCTTC	CASSLAAGTHYGYTF
TRBV7-9	TRBJ1-5	14	NA	NA	TGTGCCAGCAGCTTAATTGACGTCGAAGGGCCCCAGCATTTT	CASSLIDVEGPQHF
TRBV12-3/TRBV12-4	TRBJ2-7	15	TRBD2	NA	TGTGCCAGCAGTTTTCGACTAGCGAGTACCTACGAGCAGTACTTC	CASSFRLASTYEQYF
TRBV7-6	TRBJ2-1	16	NA	NA	TGTGCCAGCAGCCCCCTAGGCAGGGCTACCTACAATGAGCAGTTCTTC	CASSPLGRATYNEQFF
TRBV12-3/TRBV12-4	TRBJ2-7	14	NA	NA	TGTGCCAGCAGTTTAGGAGAAGGGGTCTACGAGCAGTACTTC	CASSLGEGVYEQYF
TRBV11-2	TRBJ1-2	14	TRBD1	NA	TGTGCCAGCAGCTCGCGACAGGGAGGCTATGGCTACACCTTC	CASSSRQGGYGYTF
TRBV6-1	TRBJ1-1	15	NA	few	TGTGCCAGCAGTGAAGCCCCCCAAGGGAACACTGAAGCTTTCTTT	CASSEAPQGNTEAFF
TRBV7-6	TRBJ1-2	14	NA	NA	TGTGCCAGCAGCTTAGCGGACAGAAGCTATGGCTACACCTTC	CASSLADRSYGYTF
TRBV6-1	TRBJ2-1	14	NA	few	TGTGCCAGCAGTGAAGGGCCCCGTTCCAATGAGCAGTTCTTC	CASSEGPRSNEQFF
TRBV4-2	TRBJ2-2	13	NA	few	TGTGCCAGCAGCCATCCCCGGGCCGGGGAGCTGTTTTTT	CASSHPRAGELFF
TRBV7-2	TRBJ1-1	14	TRBD1	many	TGTGCCAGCAGCCTAAAGCGACAGGGGCCTGAAGCTTTCTTT	CASSLKRQGPEAFF
TRBV6-2/TRBV6-3	TRBJ2-1	17	NA	NA	TGTGCCAGCAGTTACTCCCTGCTTATACAGGGCTACAATGAGCAGTTCTTC	CASSYSLLIQGYNEQFF
TRBV5-5	TRBJ2-3	15	NA	few	TGTGCCAGCAGCCCGGCGGACGGGGGCCCAGATACGCAGTATTTT	CASSPADGGPDTQYF
TRBV4-3	TRBJ1-1	16	TRBD1	NA	TGCGCCAGCAGCCAAGATGGGGACAGTCGGGGCACTGAAGCTTTCTTT	CASSQDGDSRGTEAFF
TRBV7-7	TRBJ2-3	15	TRBD2	NA	TGTGCTAGCAGCTTAGAAGCGGGGGCGAAAGATACGCAGTATTTT	CASSLEAGAKDTQYF
TRBV7-9	TRBJ2-2	16	NA	NA	TGTGCCAGCAGCCAATGGGAGTTCCTCAACACCGGGGAGCTGTTTTTT	CASSQWEFLNTGELFF
TRBV9	TRBJ2-3	16	NA	once	TGTGCCAGCAGCCCCCAAGGGGGGCAGAGCACAGATACGCAGTATTTT	CASSPQGGQSTDTQYF
TRBV6-2/TRBV6-3	TRBJ1-1	16	TRBD1	NA	TGTGCCAGCAGTTACTCGGGACAGGGGGTGAACACTGAAGCTTTCTTT	CASSYSGQGVNTEAFF
TRBV6-1	TRBJ2-1	15	TRBD1	NA	TGTGCCAGCAGGGACCGGGACAGCCAAAACAATGAGCAGTTCTTC	CASRDRDSQNNEQFF
TRBV6-5	TRBJ1-2	15	TRBD1	NA	TGTGCCAGCACCGAACATGGACAGGGTTCGTTGGGCTACACCTTC	CASTEHGQGSLGYTF
TRBV27	TRBJ1-6	16	TRBD1	few	TGTGCCAGCAGACTATCCGGGACAGGGCTCTTTCCACCCCTCCACTTT	CASRLSGTGLFPPLHF
TRBV6-4	TRBJ2-1	16	TRBD2	NA	TGTGCCAGCGGTCCTTACGGGACTAGCGACTACAATGAGCAGTTCTTC	CASGPYGTSDYNEQFF
TRBV20-1	TRBJ2-1	14	NA	NA	TGCAGTGCTAGAGATCCCCGGCGAAGCAATGAGCAGTTCTTC	CSARDPRRSNEQFF
TRBV10-3	TRBJ1-1	15	NA	few	TGTGCCATCAGTGAAGGGGTCAGAGTGAACACTGAAGCTTTCTTT	CAISEGVRVNTEAFF
TRBV11-1	TRBJ2-1	15	TRBD2	many	TGTGCCAGCAGTCTTAGCGGGGGGGAAAGGAGTGAGCAGTTCTTC	CASSLSGGERSEQFF